A selection of T cell receptor beta chains follows, all from one sample in a study of blood T cell repertoires in COVID-19. Some clones are missing from TCRdb's copy, which holds only in-frame ones; the method was immunoSEQ multiplex PCR. This table has about 22,000 clones, 85% to 90% appearing once. Input material: peripheral blood. The receptor source for this set is a man in his 70s with COVID-19, enrolled during active disease. Each CDR3 is given with its conserved first and last residue. The order of the fields is D gene, V gene, J gene, clone size, CDR3 DNA, CDR3 protein. A D gene is named only where the DNA matches it firmly. For some rows the clone size is stated as once, few or many, or as a class when expanded; others skip it.

.,TRBV5-6,TRBJ2-7,.,TGTGCCAGCAGCCCCCGAGGATTATACGAGCAGTACTTC,CASSPRGLYEQYF
.,TRBV5-1,TRBJ1-1,once,TGCGCCAGCAGCTTCGGGGGGACTGAAGCTTTCTTT,CASSFGGTEAFF
.,TRBV30,TRBJ1-3,.,TGTGCCTGGAATCCCAGCTCTGGAAACACCATATATTTT,CAWNPSSGNTIYF
TRBD2,TRBV11-2,TRBJ2-3,.,TGTGCCAGCAGCTCCAGACTAGCGGGGCCAGATACGCAGTATTTT,CASSSRLAGPDTQYF
TRBD1,TRBV5-1,TRBJ1-6,.,TGCGCCAGCAGCAGGGGACAGGGGGCGCAGAATTCACCCCTCCACTTT,CASSRGQGAQNSPLHF
TRBD1,TRBV5-1,TRBJ2-7,few,TGCGCCAGCAGCTTGGCCATCGCAGGGGGCTACGAGCAGTACTTC,CASSLAIAGGYEQYF
.,TRBV19,TRBJ1-4,.,TGTGCCAGTAGTATTGCCGGGACGGGGGTCGGAAAACTGTTTTTT,CASSIAGTGVGKLFF
.,TRBV27,TRBJ2-5,.,TGTGCCAGCAGTTTATACGGAGAGAGCCAAGAGACCCAGTACTTC,CASSLYGESQETQYF
TRBD1,TRBV5-4,TRBJ1-2,.,TGTGCCAGCAGTTCTGGACAGGGGGCCAGCTATGGCTACACCTTC,CASSSGQGASYGYTF
TRBD2,TRBV2,TRBJ2-2,.,TGTGCCAGCACGTTAGCGGGGGGGAACACCGGGGAGCTGTTTTTT,CASTLAGGNTGELFF
TRBD1,TRBV10-1,TRBJ1-2,.,TGCGCCAGCAGTGATGGGACAGCTTTTGGCTACACCTTC,CASSDGTAFGYTF
TRBD2,TRBV7-9,TRBJ2-7,.,TGTGCCAGCAGCTCCCCTCTAGCGGGGGCCATCTACGAGCAGTACTTC,CASSSPLAGAIYEQYF
TRBD2,TRBV4-2,TRBJ2-2,.,TGTGCCAGCAGCCAAGGACTAGCGGGAGGGCCAAACGGGGAGCTGTTTTTT,CASSQGLAGGPNGELFF
TRBD1,TRBV11-2,TRBJ2-2,.,TGTGCCAGCAGCTTAGATCCGGGACAGGGGGACACCGGGGAGCTGTTTTTT,CASSLDPGQGDTGELFF
TRBD2,TRBV6-5,TRBJ2-1,.,TGTGCCAGCAAACCGCTAGCGGGGACCTACAATGAGCAGTTCTTC,CASKPLAGTYNEQFF
TRBD2,TRBV30,TRBJ2-1,.,TGTGCCTGTCAGACAGCGGCGGGAGGGTCCTACAATGAGCAGTTCTTC,CACQTAAGGSYNEQFF
.,TRBV11-2,TRBJ2-7,.,TGTGCCAGCAGCTTCGGCGGTGTTGTTTACGAGCAGTACTTC,CASSFGGVVYEQYF
TRBD2,TRBV10-1,TRBJ2-1,.,TGCGCCAGCAGTGGACTAGCGGGAGGTAGTGAGCAGTTCTTC,CASSGLAGGSEQFF
TRBD2,TRBV5-5,TRBJ2-5,.,TGTGCCAGCAGCTTATCTGGCCAGGGCCTAGCGGGAGGTGGGGGGACCCAGTACTTC,CASSLSGQGLAGGGGTQYF
.,TRBV11-2,TRBJ2-7,.,TGTGCCAGCAGCTTAGGGGACACGCCCTACGAGCAGTACTTC,CASSLGDTPYEQYF
.,TRBV5-1,TRBJ2-7,.,TGCGCCAGCAGCTTAAGGACAGCTAACTACGAGCAGTACTTC,CASSLRTANYEQYF
TRBD1,TRBV7-6,TRBJ1-5,once,TGTGCCAGCAGCTTACTACAGGGGAATCAGCCCCAGCATTTT,CASSLLQGNQPQHF
TRBD1,TRBV18,TRBJ2-3,once,TGTGCCAGCTCAAGGGACAGCGGCACAGATACGCAGTATTTT,CASSRDSGTDTQYF
.,TRBV19,TRBJ1-4,.,TGTGCCAGTAGTATAGATGCGGGCGAAAAACTGTTTTTT,CASSIDAGEKLFF
.,TRBV5-1,TRBJ2-2,.,TGCGCCAGCAGCTTTGCCGTAATCGGAGGGACCGGGGAGCTGTTTTTT,CASSFAVIGGTGELFF
TRBD1,TRBV3-1/TRBV3-2,TRBJ1-1,.,TGTGCCAGCAAGGGGGCCACTGAAGCTTTCTTT,CASKGATEAFF
.,TRBV27,TRBJ1-6,.,TGTGCCAGCAGTTTTATCGGTTCACCCCTCCACTTT,CASSFIGSPLHF
.,TRBV29-1,TRBJ1-1,.,TGCAGCGCCCAAGCTACTGAAGCTTTCTTT,CSAQATEAFF
TRBD1,TRBV3-1/TRBV3-2,TRBJ1-3,.,TGTGCCAGCAGATACAGGGGAAGCGGAAACACCATATATTTT,CASRYRGSGNTIYF
TRBD1,TRBV27,TRBJ2-7,.,TGTGCCAGCAGATTGCTCGGACAGGGATTCTCCTACGAGCAGTACTTC,CASRLLGQGFSYEQYF
.,TRBV13,TRBJ1-2,.,TGTGCCAGCAGCTTAGGCCTCCGACAGCCCTATGGCTACACCTTC,CASSLGLRQPYGYTF
TRBD2,TRBV7-2,TRBJ2-1,.,TGTGCCAGCAGCTCCAGAGCGGGGTTCAATGAGCAGTTCTTC,CASSSRAGFNEQFF
.,TRBV14,TRBJ1-2,once,TGTGCCAGCAGCCTGGGGAGCCGGTATGGCTACACCTTC,CASSLGSRYGYTF
.,TRBV3-1/TRBV3-2,TRBJ2-5,.,TGTGCCAGCAGCCAAGAATCGACTAGTCGCGAGACCCAGTACTTC,CASSQESTSRETQYF
.,TRBV7-2,TRBJ1-1,.,TGTGCCAGCAGCCCACACCTGGGGCCCGACACTGAAGCTTTCTTT,CASSPHLGPDTEAFF
TRBD2,TRBV4-1,TRBJ2-1,.,TGCGCCAGCAGCCAAGTTGGGACTAGCGGGTTGCAGTTCTTC,CASSQVGTSGLQFF
.,TRBV12-5,TRBJ2-1,.,TGTGCTAGTGGTTTGGTACTCGCGGGGGCATACAATGAGCAGTTCTTC,CASGLVLAGAYNEQFF
.,TRBV2,TRBJ1-3,.,TGTGCCAGCAGTGAAGCGACAGCCTCTGGAAACACCATATATTTT,CASSEATASGNTIYF
.,TRBV27,TRBJ1-1,.,TGTGCCAGCAGTCCATCCGCTTTTTCGGGCACTGAAGCTTTCTTT,CASSPSAFSGTEAFF
.,TRBV6-5,TRBJ1-3,.,TGTGCCAGCAGTTCTGGAGTAGAGCCTGGAAACACCATATATTTT,CASSSGVEPGNTIYF
TRBD1,TRBV29-1,TRBJ1-1,once,TGCAGCGGGCAGGGGGCCACTGAAGCTTTCTTT,CSGQGATEAFF
.,TRBV10-3,TRBJ1-2,.,TGTGCCATCAGGGGGGACAATTCAAACTATGGCTACACCTTC,CAIRGDNSNYGYTF
.,TRBV10-3,TRBJ2-7,.,TGTGCCATCAGTGATCCCGGGGGAAACGAGCAGTACTTC,CAISDPGGNEQYF
.,TRBV27,TRBJ2-7,once,TGTGCCAGCAGTTTATTGGGGCTTAGCTCCTACGAGCAGTACTTC,CASSLLGLSSYEQYF
TRBD1,TRBV7-9,TRBJ1-2,.,TGTGCCAGCAGCCCACGACAGGGCCCTAACTATGGCTACACCTTC,CASSPRQGPNYGYTF
.,TRBV12-3/TRBV12-4,TRBJ2-7,.,TGTGCCAGCAGTTTCGGGGTTACCTACGAGCAGTACTTC,CASSFGVTYEQYF
TRBD2,TRBV5-1,TRBJ2-3,.,TGCGCCAGCAGCCCACAAATAGCGGGGGGGGCAGATACGCAGTATTTT,CASSPQIAGGADTQYF
.,TRBV7-2,TRBJ2-7,.,TGTGCCAGCAGCTGGCTTAGCGGATGGGCCTACGAGCAGTACTTC,CASSWLSGWAYEQYF
.,TRBV6-5,TRBJ2-5,.,TGTGCCAGCAGTAGACAGTTAGGGGAGACCCAGTACTTC,CASSRQLGETQYF
TRBD2,TRBV9,TRBJ2-2,.,TGTGCCAGCAGCCCACCTCATCAGGGACTAGCGGGAGTGAACACCGGGGAGCTGTTTTTT,CASSPPHQGLAGVNTGELFF
TRBD2,TRBV7-8,TRBJ2-5,once,TGTGCCAGCAGCGAGAGAAGGCTAGCGGGCGGGGAGACCCAGTACTTC,CASSERRLAGGETQYF
TRBD1,TRBV6-1,TRBJ2-6,.,TGTGCCAGCAGTGAAGTGGGACAGGGGGCGCCGGGGGCCAACGTCCTGACTTTC,CASSEVGQGAPGANVLTF
TRBD1,TRBV27,TRBJ1-2,.,TGTGCCAGCAGTTTAACCCGAGGAACAGGGGGCTTCTATGGCTACACCTTC,CASSLTRGTGGFYGYTF
TRBD1,TRBV5-1,TRBJ2-7,once,TGCGCCAGCAGCTTGGGCGGGACAGGGGACTCCTACGAGCAGTACTTC,CASSLGGTGDSYEQYF
.,TRBV11-2,TRBJ1-4,few,TGTGCCAGCAGCTTAAGCAGGGGCCTTAATGAAAAACTGTTTTTT,CASSLSRGLNEKLFF
.,TRBV10-3,TRBJ1-3,.,TGTGCCATCAGTGGGGGGCTACTCTCTGGAAACACCATATATTTT,CAISGGLLSGNTIYF
.,TRBV27,TRBJ2-7,once,TGTGCCAGCAGTTTATTAGGAGCGGAGGAAGAGCAGTACTTC,CASSLLGAEEEQYF
TRBD2,TRBV6-1,TRBJ2-5,.,TGTGCCAGCAGTGAAGGAGTCGGGAGGGAGACCCAGTACTTC,CASSEGVGRETQYF
.,TRBV18,TRBJ2-7,.,TGTGCCAGCTCACAGACGACAGTAAGGATCTCTCCACGCCCCTACGAGCAGTACTTC,CASSQTTVRISPRPYEQYF
.,TRBV18,TRBJ2-7,.,TGTGCCAGCTCACCGTCCGCGGCTCCGTCCTACGAGCAGTACTTC,CASSPSAAPSYEQYF